The 16 T cell receptor beta chains in this list originate from one sample, sequenced in a study of shared clonotypes between healthy human individuals. Data came from immunoSEQ multiplex PCR; TCRdb stores just in-frame clones and leaves some out. The table shows around 1,900,000 clones, with 80% to 95% occurring only once. Naive CD8 cells lacked CD45RO and underwent positive selection for CCR7, leaving out terminally differentiated effector memory CD45RA+ cells. The sequencing sample was made of naive CD8+ T cells from PBMCs. All receptors derive from a man younger than 35 in good health. Some clones in this sample may be carry-over from other donors' samples.

This chain joins TRBV6-5 and TRBJ1-2; a possible D gene is TRBD1 (6 bases). V was trimmed by 2 bases and J by 6 bases, leaving 10 bases between them. The CDR3 has 13 residues. Per the germline V gene, CDR1 is MNHEY and CDR2 is SVGAGI. CDR3 DNA sequence: TGTGCCAGCAGTTACGGGGGGCGGAATGGCTACACCTTC. This sequence encodes CASSYGGRNGYTF.

The chain joins TRBV15 to TRBJ2-7; 7 bases fit TRBD2. Germline V lookup: CDR1 LNHNV, CDR2 YYDKDF (reference sequence). V dropped 1 base and J dropped 4; count of bases not matched to a gene: 10. The CDR3 has 16 amino acids. The CDR3 DNA sequence: TGTGCCACCAGCAGAGGGGTGTCTAGCGGCAGATACGAGCAGTACTTC. Protein product: CATSRGVSSGRYEQYF.

The chain couples TRBV28 to TRBJ2-7, with TRBD1 as a possible D gene (6 bases). CDR1 and CDR2 (germline): MDHEN, SYDVKM. There are 15 residues in the CDR3. Trimming stripped 4 bases from V and 3 bases from J, with 16 bases between. The CDR3 nucleotides read TGTGCCAGCAGTTCCTGGACAGCCCTACTCTACGAGCAGTACTTC. Its translation: CASSSWTALLYEQYF.

The chain has TRBV11-2 and TRBJ2-1; 15 bases line up with TRBD2. This CDR3 region has 16 residues. Germline CDR1 and CDR2: SGHAT and FQNNGV. V shed 5 bases and J 8 bases; nucleotides not matched to a gene: 7. The CDR3 coding sequence is TGTGCCAGCAGCCCGCAGGGACTAGCGGGAGGACATGAGCAGTTCTTC. Translated: CASSPQGLAGGHEQFF.

V and J are TRBV10-3 and TRBJ1-5; TRBD1 might be the D (5 bases). V lost 0 bases, J lost 1 base, and 10 bases lay in between. CDR1 ENHRY and CDR2 SYGVKD come from the germline V gene. CDR3 length equals 16 residues. Written as DNA, the CDR3 is TGTGCCATCAGTGAGTCGCCGCGGGACAGCAATCAGCCCCAGCATTTT. The encoded protein is CAISESPRDSNQPQHF.

This clone came up once. The chain employs TRBV18 and TRBJ2-7; possibly TRBD2 for D (5 bases). Looked up from germline, CDR1 is KGHSH and CDR2 is LQKENI. Deletions cut 3 bases from V and 2 bases from J, with 11 bases between. The CDR3 sequence is 14 residues long. For the CDR3, the DNA is TGTGCCAGCTCACCCGGACTGAGGACCTACGAGCAGTACTTC. Translated, it gives CASSPGLRTYEQYF.

This clone has just one count. This sequence joins TRBV19 and TRBJ2-2, with D possibly matching TRBD2 (7 bases). Between the trimmed V and J ends, which lost 11 bases and 1 base, there was a span of 14 bases. Germline values: CDR1 LNHDA, CDR2 SQIVND (reference sequence). The CDR3 is made up of 14 amino acids. The CDR3 sequence: CAGGASGNTGELFF. Here the CDR3 DNA reads TGTGCCGGGGGGGCTAGCGGGAACACCGGGGAGCTGTTTTTT.

This clone was seen once. The chain uses TRBV5-4 and TRBJ2-5; tentatively, D is TRBD1 or TRBD2 (5 bases each). The CDR3 sequence is 17 residues long. Germline V CDR1 and CDR2: SGHNT, YYREEE (reference sequence). V lost 3 bases and J lost 4, with 22 bases in between. The DNA of the CDR3 is TGTGCCAGCAGCTCAGCCCCCCCAGGGTGGGGGAGAGAGACCCAGTACTTC. Translating it yields CASSSAPPGWGRETQYF.

This clone has a single count. CDR3 nucleotide sequence: TGCGCCAGCAGCTTATCGGGACTCATATGGCAGCCCCAGCATTTT. This sequence encodes CASSLSGLIWQPQHF. The chain joins TRBV4-1 to TRBJ1-5, with a possible D match to TRBD1 (5 bases). V was pared by 5 bases and J by 7 bases, with 18 bases between. CDR3 length: 15 residues. Germline lookup yields CDR1 MGHRA and CDR2 YSYEKL.

The chain links TRBV30 to TRBJ2-7; D may be TRBD2 (5 bases). Deletions cut 1 base from V and 2 bases from J, with 18 bases between. There are 16 residues in the CDR3. CDR1 and CDR2 from the germline V gene are GTSNPN and SVGIG (reference sequence). CDR3 DNA: TGTGCCTGGAGTGAGAGGGTGAGGAGGAGCACCTACGAGCAGTACTTC. Amino acid sequence: CAWSERVRRSTYEQYF.

Details on this clone: Different DNA sequences within this sample yield the same CDR3. V usage is TRBV11-3 and J usage is TRBJ2-7; D is perhaps TRBD2 (5 bases). Deletions cut 4 bases from V and 0 bases from J, with 7 bases between. Germline values: CDR1 SGHNT, CDR2 YENEEA. CDR3 length: 13 residues. In nucleotides, the CDR3 is TGTGCCAGCAGCTCCCGGGACTCCTACGAGCAGTACTTC. It is translated as CASSSRDSYEQYF.

V and J are TRBV27 and TRBJ2-1, with 7 bases matching TRBD2. Trimming removed 4 bases from V and 6 bases from J; junction bases left unmatched: 3. Germline loops: CDR1 MNHEY, CDR2 SMNVEV (reference sequence). This CDR3 region has 13 residues. The CDR3 sequence is CASSWGTINEQFF. In DNA, the CDR3 is TGTGCCAGCAGTTGGGGGACTATCAATGAGCAGTTCTTC.

This clone was seen a single time. This sequence joins TRBV7-9 and TRBJ1-2, with a tentative D call TRBD1 (6 bases). V lost 0 bases and J lost 4, with 9 bases in between. From germline, CDR1 is SEHNR and CDR2 FQNEAQ (reference sequence). This CDR3 is 14 amino acids long. CDR3 DNA sequence: TGTGCCAGCAGCTTAGCGGGGGGGCCCTATGGCTACACCTTC. This codes for CASSLAGGPYGYTF.

The table lists this clone with a count of one. Other nucleotide sequences from this sample produce the same CDR3. The rearrangement links TRBV28 to TRBJ2-7; TRBD1 matches 8 bases. The V segment lost 5 bases and the J segment 2 bases; nucleotides outside the gene matches: 5. The CDR3 sequence is 14 residues long. The germline V gene encodes CDR1 MDHEN and CDR2 SYDVKM. The CDR3 reads CASSPGTGTYEQYF. The CDR3 DNA sequence: TGTGCCAGCAGTCCCGGGACAGGAACCTACGAGCAGTACTTC.

This chain joins TRBV7-9 and TRBJ2-2; TRBD1 is a possible D gene (6 bases). This CDR3 region has 16 residues. V was pared by 1 base and J by 6 bases, with 15 bases between. Germline CDR1 reads SEHNR; CDR2 reads FQNEAQ (reference sequence). CDR3: CASSLDVDRYAGELFF. In DNA, the CDR3 is TGTGCCAGCAGCTTAGATGTGGACAGATACGCCGGGGAGCTGTTTTTT.

This clone came up once. The chain combines TRBV7-2 with TRBJ2-2, with D possibly TRBD2 on 6 matching bases. CDR1 is SGHTA and CDR2 is FQGNSA in the germline V gene. CDR3 length: 17 amino acids. Trimming took off 2 bases at V and 5 bases at J, with 18 bases between the two ends. The CDR3 loop reads CASSLRVAGSGTGELFF. CDR3 sequence (DNA): TGTGCCAGCAGCTTAAGGGTCGCCGGGAGTGGGACCGGGGAGCTGTTTTTT.